This TCR beta chain is from a study of blood T cell repertoires in COVID-19. Study in general: Sample material is recorded as cDNA or gDNA derived from T cells, B-cell-depleted T cells, or PBMCs.

The germline V gene has CDR1 MNHNY and CDR2 SVGAGI (reference sequence). This CDR3 has 15 residues. V gave up 6 bases and J gave up 0 bases, with 9 bases separating them. In the authors' methods: Researchers report that nucleated cell counts were estimated from reference gene primer amplification. Data came from immunoSEQ multiplex PCR; TCRdb stores just in-frame clones and leaves some out. V, J and clone size are taken as reported in that table, and D and trimming were inferred from the DNA itself. The data show 150,000 to 200,000 clones, about 72% seen once. Adults between about 18 and 89 years of age took part from 24 US areas. Two negative PCRs, clearance, or symptom resolution were required of recovered Cohort 3 donors.

V and J are TRBV6-6 and TRBJ2-6, with D maybe TRBD2 (5 bases). This receptor was identified in a woman between 50 and 59 years old who had recovered from COVID-19. The sequenced sample was PBMCs or T cells enriched from blood (not recorded which). DNA for the CDR3: TGTGCCAGCAGCCCGAGGGCCTCTGGGGCCAACGTCCTGACTTTC. Protein product: CASSPRASGANVLTF.